Below, 4 T cell receptor beta chains from the same sample are listed, as sequenced in a study of blood T cell repertoires in COVID-19. Sequenced by immunoSEQ multiplex PCR; TCRdb stores in-frame clones only, minus some. Here the sample spans about 87,000 clones, roughly 87% being singletons. The specimen sequenced was peripheral blood. The receptors were gathered from a woman older than 75 with active COVID-19.

The V call is TRBV9, the J call TRBJ2-1; tentative D call: TRBD2 (6 bases). The germline V gene has CDR1 SGDLS and CDR2 YYNGEE. The CDR3 consists of 18 residues. The ends were cut back, 3 bases at V and 6 bases at J, with 25 bases in the middle. The CDR3 DNA follows: TGTGCCAGCAGCGACCGTACGGGTAGCGGCACGGATGTCAATGAGCAGTTCTTC. It translates to CASSDRTGSGTDVNEQFF.

This chain connects TRBV4-1 to TRBJ1-1; possibly TRBD1 for D (5 bases). Germline V lookup: CDR1 MGHRA, CDR2 YSYEKL. The V and J ends lost 0 bases and 5 bases respectively, with 13 bases between them. The CDR3 spans 15 residues. CDR3 protein: CASSQDRAGRTEAFF. In DNA form, the CDR3 reads TGCGCCAGCAGCCAAGATCGGGCAGGGAGGACTGAAGCTTTCTTT.

This clone has more than one count but fewer than ten. This chain joins TRBV7-3 and TRBJ2-1; 9 positions agree with TRBD2. V trimming: 5 bases; J trimming: 6 bases; junction bases outside the gene matches: 5. This CDR3 has 14 residues. CDR1 and CDR2 (germline): SGHTA, FQGTGA. Written as DNA, the CDR3 is TGTGCCAGCAGCGTTAGCGGGAGTGGCAATGAGCAGTTCTTC. Protein: CASSVSGSGNEQFF.

The V gene is TRBV9, the J gene TRBJ2-3, with unresolved D. Trimming removed 0 bases at V and 6 bases at J, with 5 bases between. The germline V gene encodes CDR1 SGDLS and CDR2 YYNGEE. The CDR3 spans 12 residues. CDR3 protein: CASSVARDTQYF. The CDR3 bases are TGTGCCAGCAGCGTAGCGCGGGATACGCAGTATTTT.